This entry concerns a single T cell receptor (beta chain). V lost 4 bases and J lost 7; bases outside the gene matches: 7. The germline V gene encodes CDR1 KGHDR and CDR2 SFDVKD. The CDR3 consists of 15 residues. The data originate from a study of blood T cell repertoires in COVID-19. Clones were read by immunoSEQ multiplex PCR, and TCRdb kept only the in-frame ones, dropping some. The sample shows about 220,000 clones, about 87% of them seen only once. Source material: PBMCs or T cells enriched from blood (not recorded which). The rearrangement uses TRBV24-1 and TRBJ2-1; 9 bases line up with TRBD1. The sequence came from a woman aged 30 to 39 who had recovered from COVID-19. The CDR3, as DNA: TGTGCCACCAGTGAGACCGGGACAGGGTTGAATGAGCAGTTCTTC. Translation gives CATSETGTGLNEQFF.